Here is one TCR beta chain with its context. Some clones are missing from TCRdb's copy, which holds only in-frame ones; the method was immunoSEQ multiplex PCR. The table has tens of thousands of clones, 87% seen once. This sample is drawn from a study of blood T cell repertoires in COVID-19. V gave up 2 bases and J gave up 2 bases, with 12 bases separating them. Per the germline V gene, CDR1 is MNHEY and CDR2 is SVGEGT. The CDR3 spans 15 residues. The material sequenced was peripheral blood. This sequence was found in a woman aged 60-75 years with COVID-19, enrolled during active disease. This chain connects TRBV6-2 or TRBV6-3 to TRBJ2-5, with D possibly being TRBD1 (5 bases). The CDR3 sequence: CASSYGRGHQETQYF. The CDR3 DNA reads TGTGCCAGCAGTTACGGGCGTGGACATCAAGAGACCCAGTACTTC.